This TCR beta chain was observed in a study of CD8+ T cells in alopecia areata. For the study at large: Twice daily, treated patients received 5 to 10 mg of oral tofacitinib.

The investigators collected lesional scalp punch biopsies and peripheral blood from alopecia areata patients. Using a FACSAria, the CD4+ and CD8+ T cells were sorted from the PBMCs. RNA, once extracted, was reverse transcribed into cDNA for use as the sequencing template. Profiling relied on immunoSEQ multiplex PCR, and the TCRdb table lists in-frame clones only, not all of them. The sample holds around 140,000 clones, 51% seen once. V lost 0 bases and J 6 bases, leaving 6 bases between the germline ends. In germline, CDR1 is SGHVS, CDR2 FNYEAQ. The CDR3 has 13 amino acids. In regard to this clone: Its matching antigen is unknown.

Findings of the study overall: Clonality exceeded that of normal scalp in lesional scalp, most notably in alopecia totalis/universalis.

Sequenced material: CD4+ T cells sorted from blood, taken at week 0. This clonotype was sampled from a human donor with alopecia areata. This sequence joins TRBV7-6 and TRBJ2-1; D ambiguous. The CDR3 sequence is CASSLARANEQFF. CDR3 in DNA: TGTGCCAGCAGCTTAGCCCGGGCCAATGAGCAGTTCTTC. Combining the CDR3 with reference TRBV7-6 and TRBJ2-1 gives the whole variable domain GAGVSQSPRYKVTKRGQDVALRCDPISGHVSLYWYRQALGQGPEFLTYFNYEAQQDKSGLPNDRFSAERPEGSISTLTIQRTEQRDSAMYRCASSLARANEQFFGPGTRLTVL.